This TCR beta chain was documented in a study of blood T cell repertoires in COVID-19. V was pared by 3 bases and J by 5 bases, with 14 bases of the junction left unmatched. The CDR3 has 17 amino acids. Germline CDR1 LNHDA, CDR2 SQIVND (reference sequence). The assay was immunoSEQ multiplex PCR, and TCRdb's table has in-frame clones only and misses some. The sample holds about 330,000 clones; about 90% are singletons and the top ten take roughly 1%. The receptor comes from a woman aged 25 to 39 who had recovered from COVID-19. The chain carries TRBV19 and TRBJ1-2, with 8 bases identical to TRBD1. Specimen: PBMCs or T cells enriched from blood (not recorded which). The CDR3 spells CASSITDRGEYEYGYTF. DNA of the CDR3: TGTGCCAGTAGTATCACCGACAGGGGAGAGTATGAGTATGGCTACACCTTC. The full variable domain, with the rest looked up from reference TRBV19 and TRBJ1-2, is DGGITQSPKYLFRKEGQNVTLSCEQNLNHDAMYWYRQDPGQGLRLIYYSQIVNDFQKGDIAEGYSVSREKKESFPLTVTSAQKNPTAFYLCASSITDRGEYEYGYTFGSGTRLTVV.